The 31 T cell receptor beta chains below all came from one sample that was sequenced in a study of blood T cell repertoires in COVID-19. Only in-frame clones appear in the TCRdb table, and some are missing; sequencing was by immunoSEQ multiplex PCR. The data hold about 140,000 clones, with around 90% observed a single time. The sequenced sample consisted of peripheral blood. The receptor set was obtained from a human donor in a cohort sampled during active COVID-19.

This clone has just a few counts. The genes are TRBV24-1 and TRBJ1-4; D remains ambiguous. Germline CDR1 KGHDR, CDR2 SFDVKD. This CDR3 has 12 amino acids. V was pared by 7 bases and J by 8 bases, with 10 bases between. The CDR3 region is CATSRTGEKLFF. DNA for the CDR3: TGTGCCACCAGCCGGACTGGCGAAAAACTGTTTTTT.

The V gene is TRBV9, the J gene TRBJ2-1; 8 bases are a match to TRBD2. V lost 4 bases, J lost 5 bases, and 8 bases stayed unmatched. This CDR3 comprises 15 residues. Germline lookup yields CDR1 SGDLS and CDR2 YYNGEE. CDR3 coding DNA: TGTGCCAGCAGCACCACCGGGACTAGACACAATGAGCAGTTCTTC. This sequence encodes CASSTTGTRHNEQFF.

The chain has TRBV11-1 and TRBJ1-4; a possible D gene is TRBD1 (5 bases). This CDR3 comprises 16 residues. Germline V lookup: CDR1 SGHAT, CDR2 FQDESV (reference sequence). Trimming shortened V by 5 bases and J by 5 bases, and 18 bases separated the two germline ends. In DNA, the CDR3 is TGTGCCAGCAGCATTTACCAGGGTATCTCCAATGAAAAACTGTTTTTT. Residues: CASSIYQGISNEKLFF.

The rearrangement joins TRBV12-3 or TRBV12-4 to TRBJ2-7; D remains ambiguous. V shed 3 bases and J shed 3 bases, with 9 bases lying between them. There are 13 residues in the CDR3. CDR3 DNA sequence: TGTGCCAGCAGTTTGAACTCTTTCTACGAGCAGTACTTC. This encodes CASSLNSFYEQYF.

V usage is TRBV19 and J usage is TRBJ1-2, with 12 bases fitting TRBD1. Germline assignment: CDR1 LNHDA and CDR2 SQIVND (reference sequence). This CDR3 region has 16 residues. Losses at the gene ends were 5 bases for V and 8 bases for J; bases not matched to a gene: 12. The CDR3 DNA is TGTGCCAGTAGTGCCTCACCCGGGACAGGGGGCAACGGCTACACCTTC. Encoded protein: CASSASPGTGGNGYTF.

This clone has just a few counts. The chain combines TRBV27 with TRBJ2-7, with 12 positions matching TRBD2. The CDR3 runs 15 residues. With V trimmed by 6 bases and J by 4 bases, 7 bases remained unmatched. CDR1 MNHEY and CDR2 SMNVEV come from the germline V gene (reference sequence). In nucleotides, the CDR3 is TGTGCCAGCAGGGAGCTGACTAGCGGGAGTTACGAGCAGTACTTC. This codes for CASRELTSGSYEQYF.

The chain has TRBV3-1 (or the pseudogene TRBV3-2) and TRBJ2-7; D unresolved. Germline-derived CDR1 and CDR2 are LGHDT and YNNKEL (reference sequence). The CDR3 is 18 amino acids. The germline V and J ends were trimmed by 4 bases and 1 base, with 23 bases remaining between them. DNA for the CDR3: TGTGCCAGCAGCCCGAGTCTGGCTGGTGTGGGCAGTTCCTACGAGCAGTACTTC. It specifies CASSPSLAGVGSSYEQYF.

This chain links TRBV27 with TRBJ1-1, with a tentative D call TRBD1 (5 bases). V was clipped by 6 bases and J by 4 bases, with 12 bases between them. The germline CDR1 and CDR2 sequences are MNHEY and SMNVEV (reference sequence). The CDR3 runs to 13 residues. CDR3 in DNA: TGTGCCAGCAGCCCCGCAGGGCTCACTGAAGCTTTCTTT. Its translation: CASSPAGLTEAFF.

The CDR3 DNA reads TGTGCCAGCAGCTTAACGTCCCGGGAAAAACTGTTTTTT. As protein: CASSLTSREKLFF. This chain uses TRBV7-3 with TRBJ1-4; no clear D. The ends were cut back, 0 bases at V and 8 bases at J, with 7 bases in the middle. The CDR3 has 13 residues. Germline V CDR1 and CDR2: SGHTA, FQGTGA.

The rearrangement links TRBV9 to TRBJ1-2; 11 bases fit TRBD1. Per germline, CDR1 SGDLS and CDR2 YYNGEE. This CDR3 contains 14 residues. V shed 4 bases, J shed 6 bases, and the junction held 5 bases outside the gene matches. CDR3 nucleotides: TGTGCCAGCAGCCCCTGGGACAGGGGGGATGGCTACACCTTC. Translating it yields CASSPWDRGDGYTF.

The chain is built from TRBV19 and TRBJ1-2; the D gene is possibly TRBD1 (5 bases). Trimming removed 4 bases from V and 4 bases from J, with 10 bases in between. The CDR3 extends over 13 amino acids. In germline, CDR1 is LNHDA, CDR2 SQIVND (reference sequence). CDR3 DNA sequence: TGTGCCAGTAGTACGCCCAGGGCCTATGGCTACACCTTC. Its protein product is CASSTPRAYGYTF.

This clone was counted ten times or more. In DNA, the CDR3 is TGTGCCAGCAGCCACGCACTTAGGACAGGGGAACAGACCCAGTACTTC. This translates into CASSHALRTGEQTQYF. The chain links TRBV3-1 (or the pseudogene TRBV3-2) to TRBJ2-5; 9 positions match TRBD1. The CDR3 length is 16 residues. With V trimmed by 3 bases and J by 6 bases, 11 bases remained unmatched. Germline lookup yields CDR1 LGHDT and CDR2 YNNKEL (reference sequence).

The chain joins TRBV28 to TRBJ2-1; 8 nucleotides match TRBD2. After removal of 2 bases from V and 5 bases from J, the junction contained 8 bases not matched to a gene. Germline CDR1 and CDR2: MDHEN and SYDVKM. This CDR3 is built from 16 residues. CDR3 nucleotide sequence: TGTGCCAGCAGTTTACTCGGGAGGGCCGGCAACAATGAGCAGTTCTTC. Its protein is CASSLLGRAGNNEQFF.

DNA for the CDR3: TGTGCCAGCAGCGCCTCAGTGAACACTGAAGCTTTCTTT. This gives the protein CASSASVNTEAFF. The chain recombines TRBV6-6 with TRBJ1-1, with D unclear. The ends were cut back, 6 bases at V and 0 bases at J, with 8 bases in the middle. The CDR3 has 13 amino acids. The germline gives CDR1 MNHNY, CDR2 SVGAGI (reference sequence).

The gene calls are TRBV15 and TRBJ2-7; a possible D gene is TRBD2 (6 bases). Looked up from germline, CDR1 is LNHNV and CDR2 is YYDKDF (reference sequence). Trimming removed 0 bases from V and 7 bases from J, with 13 bases in between. The CDR3 is made up of 14 amino acids. The DNA of the CDR3 is TGTGCCACCAGCAGAGATCCTGTGGCGGGGGAGCAGTACTTC. This sequence encodes CATSRDPVAGEQYF.

The J gene is TRBJ2-7, the V gene TRBV3-1 (or the pseudogene TRBV3-2), with 7 bases matching TRBD1. The CDR3 extends over 13 amino acids. Germline assignment: CDR1 LGHDT and CDR2 YNNKEL (reference sequence). With V trimmed by 1 base and J by 7 bases, 4 bases remained unmatched. Here the CDR3 reads CASSQVGGGEQYF. The CDR3 DNA follows: TGTGCCAGCAGCCAAGTAGGGGGCGGGGAGCAGTACTTC.

The CDR3 bases are TGCAGTGCTAGTACCGGGACTAGCGGGAGCCTAAGCCTCAATGAGCAGTTCTTC. Translated, it gives CSASTGTSGSLSLNEQFF. The V gene is TRBV20-1, the J gene TRBJ2-1, with 14 bases fitting TRBD2. The V and J ends lost 3 bases and 6 bases, in that order; junction bases with no gene match: 13. Germline V gives CDR1 DFQATT, CDR2 SNEGSKA (reference sequence). This CDR3 is 18 amino acids long.

This sequence joins TRBV9 and TRBJ2-3, with 12 positions matching TRBD2. Trimming cost V 4 bases and J 3 bases; bases outside gene matches: 6. Germline V gives CDR1 SGDLS, CDR2 YYNGEE. The CDR3 is made up of 16 amino acids. The CDR3, as DNA: TGTGCCAGCAGCACCCGGACTAGCGGGAATACAGATACGCAGTATTTT. Translating gives CASSTRTSGNTDTQYF.

The chain carries TRBV4-1 and TRBJ1-5; 8 bases map to TRBD1. This CDR3 is built from 19 residues. Germline CDR1 MGHRA, CDR2 YSYEKL. Germline trimming cut 4 bases from V and 1 base from J; bases unmatched to any gene: 15. The CDR3 DNA reads TGCGCCAGCAGCCCGCCGGCCGGGACAGGTGTCTGGAGCAATCAGCCCCAGCATTTT. This codes for CASSPPAGTGVWSNQPQHF.

The rearrangement links TRBV14 to TRBJ2-1, with TRBD2 as a possible D gene (6 bases). The V gene lost 6 bases and the J gene lost 7 bases, with 16 bases spanning the gap. The CDR3 contains 14 residues. Germline lookup yields CDR1 SGHDN and CDR2 FVKESK. The CDR3 is CASSLAGWGNEQFF. CDR3 bases: TGTGCCAGCAGTCTGGCGGGGTGGGGAAATGAGCAGTTCTTC.

The V call is TRBV5-6, the J call TRBJ2-3, with 9 bases identical to TRBD1. There are 16 residues in the CDR3. With V trimmed by 4 bases and J by 4 bases, 10 bases remained unmatched. CDR1 and CDR2 (germline): SGHDT, YYEEEE. CDR3 in amino acids: CASSGTGGLPPDTQYF. The CDR3 DNA is TGTGCCAGCAGCGGAACAGGGGGCCTTCCGCCAGATACGCAGTATTTT.

This clone was counted only a few times. V usage is TRBV2 and J usage is TRBJ1-4, with 7 bases matching TRBD1. This CDR3 region has 15 residues. The V gene end was trimmed by 5 bases and the J gene end by 10 bases; junction bases not matched to a gene: 13. Germline V gene lookup returns CDR1 SNHLY and CDR2 FYNNEI. The CDR3 protein is CASSKQGKPDGKLFF. In DNA form, the CDR3 reads TGTGCCAGCAGTAAACAGGGGAAACCGGATGGAAAACTGTTTTTT.

The V call is TRBV10-3, the J call TRBJ2-5; 12 bases align to TRBD1. CDR3 length: 16 amino acids. Germline CDR1 ENHRY, CDR2 SYGVKD. V dropped 10 bases and J dropped 1; count of bases not matched to a gene: 10. The CDR3 sequence is CATRGGTGGLQETQYF. CDR3 nucleotides: TGTGCCACCCGGGGAGGGACAGGGGGCCTCCAAGAGACCCAGTACTTC.

The V gene is TRBV12-3 or TRBV12-4, the J gene TRBJ2-1; D is unclear. The CDR3 totals 11 residues. V lost 5 bases and J lost 9, with 8 bases in between. CDR3 sequence reads: CASSLEREQFF. Written as DNA, the CDR3 is TGTGCCAGCAGTCTAGAGCGTGAGCAGTTCTTC.

CDR3 DNA sequence: TGCAGTGCTAGTACGACAGCCGAAGAGACCCAGTACTTC. Residues: CSASTTAEETQYF. This sequence joins TRBV20-1 and TRBJ2-5, with D perhaps matching TRBD1 (5 bases). V was cut by 3 bases and J by 3 bases, with 11 bases left in between. The CDR3 sequence is 13 residues long. CDR1 and CDR2 (germline): DFQATT, SNEGSKA (reference sequence).

The chain combines TRBV5-6 with TRBJ2-5; possibly TRBD2 for D (6 bases). The CDR3 length is 14 residues. V was clipped by 2 bases and J by 1 base, with 9 bases between them. Germline V gives CDR1 SGHDT, CDR2 YYEEEE. CDR3 DNA sequence: TGTGCCAGCAGCTTTTCCGGGAGCCAAGAGACCCAGTACTTC. Residues: CASSFSGSQETQYF.

The chain has TRBV21-1 and TRBJ1-5; no DNA check was done on the table's D call, TRBD1. TRBV21-1 is given as a pseudogene. This CDR3 comprises 16 residues. The CDR3 DNA sequence: TGTGCCAGCAGCAAAGATGGGACAGGGTTCTATCAGCCCCAGCATTTT. Translated, it gives CASSKDGTGFYQPQHF.

A few counts support this clone. V is TRBV24-1 and J is TRBJ2-3; D is ambiguous. The V end was cut by 0 bases, the J end by 3 bases, with 9 bases between. The CDR3 runs 15 residues. In germline, CDR1 is KGHDR, CDR2 SFDVKD. In DNA form, the CDR3 reads TGTGCCACCAGTGATTTGTCGGGTGGTACAGATACGCAGTATTTT. Translated: CATSDLSGGTDTQYF.

This sequence joins TRBV18 and TRBJ2-7, with 9 bases fitting TRBD1. Per the germline V gene, CDR1 is KGHSH and CDR2 is LQKENI. This CDR3 is 16 amino acids long. Germline trimming cut 3 bases from V and 4 bases from J; bases unmatched to any gene: 10. The CDR3 DNA reads TGTGCCAGCTCACCGCGGACACAGGGGGCTACTTACGAGCAGTACTTC. This codes for CASSPRTQGATYEQYF.

This rearrangement joins TRBV7-2 to TRBJ2-5, with D possibly TRBD1 on 5 matching bases. Germline CDR1 SGHTA, CDR2 FQGNSA. CDR3 length equals 19 residues. The V end was cut by 2 bases, the J end by 2 bases, with 24 bases between. The CDR3 here is CASSLFPGWYRPLQETQYF. The CDR3 bases are TGTGCCAGCAGCTTATTCCCTGGTTGGTACAGGCCGTTACAAGAGACCCAGTACTTC.

The chain recombines TRBV12-5 with TRBJ1-1; D is unclear. CDR1 and CDR2 (germline): LGHNT, FRNRAP. V dropped 0 bases and J dropped 1 base, with 12 bases sitting between them. The CDR3 sequence is 16 residues long. As DNA, the CDR3 is TGTGCTAGTGGTTTGGTAACACCTCAACGGAACACTGAAGCTTTCTTT. Its protein product is CASGLVTPQRNTEAFF. Looking up the rest from reference TRBV12-5 and TRBJ1-1 gives the full variable domain: DARVTQTPRHKVTEMGQEVTMRCQPILGHNTVFWYRQTMMQGLELLAYFRNRAPLDDSGMPKDRFSAEMPDATLATLKIQPSEPRDSAVYFCASGLVTPQRNTEAFFGQGTRLTVV.